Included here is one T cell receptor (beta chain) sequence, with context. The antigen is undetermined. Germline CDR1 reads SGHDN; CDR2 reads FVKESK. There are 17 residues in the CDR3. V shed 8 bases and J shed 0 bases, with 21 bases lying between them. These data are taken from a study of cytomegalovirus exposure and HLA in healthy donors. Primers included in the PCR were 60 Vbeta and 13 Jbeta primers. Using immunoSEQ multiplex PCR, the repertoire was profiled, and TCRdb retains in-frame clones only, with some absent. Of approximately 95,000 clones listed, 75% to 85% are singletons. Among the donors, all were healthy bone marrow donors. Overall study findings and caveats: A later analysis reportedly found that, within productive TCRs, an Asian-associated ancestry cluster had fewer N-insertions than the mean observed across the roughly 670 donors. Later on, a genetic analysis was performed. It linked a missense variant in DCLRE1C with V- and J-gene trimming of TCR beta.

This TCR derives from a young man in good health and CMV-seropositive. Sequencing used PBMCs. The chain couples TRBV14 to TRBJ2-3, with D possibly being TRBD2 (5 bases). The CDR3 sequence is CASSRYMQRSSTDTQYF. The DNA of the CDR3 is TGTGCCAGCTCTCGGTACATGCAGCGGTCTAGCACAGATACGCAGTATTTT. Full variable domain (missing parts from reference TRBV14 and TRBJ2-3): EAGVTQFPSHSVIEKGQTVTLRCDPISGHDNLYWYRRVMGKEIKFLLHFVKESKQDESGMPNNRFLAERTGGTYSTLKVQPAELEDSGVYFCASSRYMQRSSTDTQYFGPGTRLTVL.